What follows are 21 T cell receptor beta chains derived from one specimen sequenced in a study of T cell repertoires in cytomegalovirus infection. TCRdb passed the reads through MiXCR, listing each CDR3 protein once. The sample consists of some 440,000 distinct CDR3 sequences, roughly 30% of them appearing once. Sequences were obtained from PBMCs. These receptors were collected from a human donor in good health (CMV status not recorded). Some clones in this sample may be carry-over from other donors' samples.

On this clonotype itself: One end of the junction is discordant with germline, which a read error may explain. The chain is built from TRBV24-1 and TRBJ1-2; unclear D gene. The CDR3 is 14 amino acids. From germline, CDR1 is KGHDR and CDR2 SFDVKD. CDR3 sequence: CATSDSGANYVYTF. The CDR3 region has the DNA TGTGCCACCAGTGATTCAGGAGCTAACTATGTCTACACCTTC.

This clonotype was counted only a few times. The chain uses TRBV7-9 and TRBJ2-7, with no clear D. V lost 5 bases and J 1 base, leaving 15 bases between the germline ends. The CDR3 totals 15 residues. Germline lookup yields CDR1 SEHNR and CDR2 FQNEAQ (reference sequence). The chain's CDR3 is CASSLHAVGSYEQYF. CDR3 bases: TGTGCCAGCAGCCTCCACGCGGTGGGATCCTACGAGCAGTACTTC.

Notes on this clonotype: An end of the junction does not agree with germline; a read error may underlie this. The V call is TRBV7-6, the J call TRBJ2-3; D is possibly TRBD1 (5 bases). Germline CDR1 is SGHVS and CDR2 is FNYEAQ. The CDR3 sequence is 15 residues long. CDR3 loop: CVSSLGQGITDTQYF. CDR3 nucleotide sequence: TGTGTCAGCAGCTTAGGTCAGGGAATCACAGATACGCAGTATTTT.

The chain has TRBV5-1 and TRBJ2-1; 11 bases fit TRBD2. This CDR3 has 16 amino acids. Germline lookup yields CDR1 SGHRS and CDR2 YFSETQ. The ends lost 3 bases at V and 7 bases at J; junction bases unmatched: 9. The CDR3 sequence: CASSWGTSGLGNEQFF. The DNA for the CDR3 is TGCGCCAGCAGCTGGGGGACTAGCGGATTGGGGAATGAGCAGTTCTTC. The full variable domain, completed using reference TRBV5-1 and TRBJ2-1, is KAGVTQTPRYLIKTRGQQVTLSCSPISGHRSVSWYQQTPGQGLQFLFEYFSETQRNKGNFPGRFSGRQFSNSRSEMNVSTLELGDSALYLCASSWGTSGLGNEQFFGPGTRLTVL.

A remark on this clonotype: Germline and junction disagree at one end, which may indicate a read error. The J gene is TRBJ2-1, the V gene TRBV5-5; tentatively, D is TRBD2 (5 bases). The germline gives CDR1 SGHKS, CDR2 YYEKEE (reference sequence). This CDR3 is 15 amino acids long. The CDR3 coding sequence is TGTGCCGGCAGCTTGGCCGGGGATTCCTACAATGAGCAGTTCTTC. The encoded protein is CAGSLAGDSYNEQFF.

V and J are TRBV6-2 or TRBV6-3 and TRBJ1-1, with 7 bases that match TRBD1. CDR3 length: 15 residues. Germline-derived CDR1 and CDR2 are MNHEY and SVGEGT. Germline trimming cut 4 bases from V and 2 bases from J; bases unmatched to any gene: 7. In nucleotides, the CDR3 is TGTGCCAGCAGTTGGGAGCAGGGGGTTAACACTGAAGCTTTCTTT. The encoded protein is CASSWEQGVNTEAFF.

The J gene is TRBJ2-7, the V gene TRBV5-8, with D unclear. The CDR3 covers 14 residues. Germline V lookup: CDR1 SGHTS, CDR2 YDEGEE. Trimming removed 2 bases at V and 2 bases at J, with 11 bases between. CDR3 residues: CASSFPGSPYEQYF. For the CDR3, the DNA is TGTGCCAGCAGCTTCCCCGGGTCGCCCTACGAGCAGTACTTC.

V is TRBV10-3 and J is TRBJ2-5; 11 nucleotides match TRBD1. Per the germline V gene, CDR1 is ENHRY and CDR2 is SYGVKD. V gave up 6 bases and J gave up 3 bases; unmatched junction bases: 6. This CDR3 is built from 15 residues. CDR3: CAISGGGQGEETQYF. CDR3 nucleotide sequence: TGTGCCATCAGCGGGGGGGGACAGGGGGAAGAGACCCAGTACTTC.

The J gene is TRBJ1-5, the V gene TRBV20-1; D is undetermined. There are 12 residues in the CDR3. Trimming took off 6 bases at V and 7 bases at J, with 13 bases between the two ends. Germline V lookup: CDR1 DFQATT, CDR2 SNEGSKA (reference sequence). The CDR3 loop reads CSAPLGNQPQHF. The CDR3 DNA sequence: TGCAGTGCCCCCTTAGGAAACCAGCCCCAGCATTTT.

This clonotype was found many times. The chain links TRBV7-2 to TRBJ2-5; TRBD2 is a possible D gene (5 bases). The CDR3 is made up of 13 amino acids. The germline V gene has CDR1 SGHTA and CDR2 FQGNSA. V was clipped by 8 bases and J by 1 base, with 11 bases between them. CDR3 in DNA: TGTGCCAGCGGTCGGAGGACCCAAGAGACCCAGTACTTC. Translating gives CASGRRTQETQYF.

This clonotype was seen only a few times. The rearrangement joins TRBV27 to TRBJ1-1; D gene ambiguous. Trimming removed 3 bases from V and 6 bases from J, with 14 bases in between. This CDR3 spans 14 amino acids. Germline CDR1 and CDR2: MNHEY and SMNVEV (reference sequence). In DNA form, the CDR3 reads TGTGCCAGCAGTTTTCATGGAGGTTTCGCTGAAGCTTTCTTT. Amino acid sequence: CASSFHGGFAEAFF.

This clonotype was seen a handful of times. V is TRBV6-1 and J is TRBJ1-5, with 7 bases that match TRBD1. There are 15 residues in the CDR3. V gave up 3 bases and J gave up 3 bases; unmatched junction bases: 5. Germline V gene data show CDR1 as MNHNS and CDR2 as SASEGT. CDR3 protein: CASSEETGYNQPQHF. CDR3 DNA: TGTGCCAGCAGTGAGGAGACAGGGTACAATCAGCCCCAGCATTTT.

J is TRBJ2-4 and V is TRBV12-3 or TRBV12-4; TRBD2 matches at 8 bases. V lost 5 bases to trimming and J lost 2 bases; unmatched junction nucleotides: 8. The length of the CDR3 is 16 residues. The CDR3 coding sequence is TGTGCCAGCAGTGACTCCGGGGGGGCGACCAAAAACATTCAGTACTTC. Residues: CASSDSGGATKNIQYF.

The chain has TRBV7-9 and TRBJ2-5; D is uncertain. V was trimmed by 2 bases and J by 1 base, leaving 8 bases between them. From germline, CDR1 is SEHNR and CDR2 FQNEAQ (reference sequence). The CDR3 contains 14 residues. Written as DNA, the CDR3 is TGTGCCAGCAGCTTATCCGTGTCCCAAGAGACCCAGTACTTC. Residues: CASSLSVSQETQYF.

This clonotype was observed a handful of times. This chain uses TRBV19 with TRBJ2-4, with 7 bases that match TRBD1. Germline-derived CDR1 and CDR2 are LNHDA and SQIVND (reference sequence). The CDR3 is 13 amino acids. With V trimmed by 9 bases and J by 3 bases, 5 bases remained unmatched. This chain's CDR3 is CASHQGDKNIQYF. CDR3 in DNA: TGTGCCAGCCACCAGGGGGACAAAAACATTCAGTACTTC.

The V and J genes are TRBV18 and TRBJ2-3; D not certain. Between the trimmed V and J ends, which lost 2 bases and 4 bases, there was a span of 7 bases. Germline assignment: CDR1 KGHSH and CDR2 LQKENI. CDR3 size: 13 residues. The CDR3 region has the DNA TGTGCCAGCTCACCAGGTTCGGCAGATACGCAGTATTTT. Protein: CASSPGSADTQYF. Complete variable domain (other parts from reference TRBV18 and TRBJ2-3): NAGVMQNPRHLVRRRGQEARLRCSPMKGHSHVYWYRQLPEEGLKFMVYLQKENIIDESGMPKERFSAEFPKEGPSILRIQQVVRGDSAAYFCASSPGSADTQYFGPGTRLTVL.

This clonotype was counted at least ten times. The V gene is TRBV7-8, the J gene TRBJ1-5; a possible D gene is TRBD1 (6 bases). V was pared by 0 bases and J by 0 bases, with 12 bases between. The CDR3 is 17 amino acids. Germline CDR1 is SGHVS and CDR2 is FQNEAQ. In DNA, the CDR3 is TGTGCCAGCAGCTTAGCAAGGACAGCCTATAGCAATCAGCCCCAGCATTTT. Protein sequence: CASSLARTAYSNQPQHF. The full variable domain, with the rest looked up from reference TRBV7-8 and TRBJ1-5, is GAGVSQSPRYKVAKRGQDVALRCDPISGHVSLFWYQQALGQGPEFLTYFQNEAQLDKSGLPSDRFFAERPEGSVSTLKIQRTQQEDSAVYLCASSLARTAYSNQPQHFGDGTRLSIL.

The J gene is TRBJ1-4, the V gene TRBV20-1; 9 nucleotides line up with TRBD1. The germline CDR1 and CDR2 sequences are DFQATT and SNEGSKA (reference sequence). Trimming cost V 3 bases and J 0 bases; bases outside gene matches: 2. CDR3 length equals 15 residues. The CDR3 reads CSASRTGATNEKLFF. For the CDR3, the DNA is TGCAGTGCTAGTAGGACAGGGGCAACTAATGAAAAACTGTTTTTT.

This clonotype was seen many times. J is TRBJ2-5 and V is TRBV6-1; D is uncertain. The CDR3 spans 13 residues. The germline CDR1 and CDR2 sequences are MNHNS and SASEGT. V gave up 6 bases and J gave up 2 bases, with 10 bases separating them. CDR3 nucleotide sequence: TGTGCCAGCAGCTCAGAGATTCAAGAGACCCAGTACTTC. Residues: CASSSEIQETQYF.

This clonotype was counted only a few times. This chain connects TRBV6-2 or TRBV6-3 to TRBJ1-5, with a tentative D call TRBD1 (6 bases). The CDR3 loop spans 19 amino acids. CDR1 and CDR2 from the germline V gene are MNHEY and SVGEGT. Deletions cut 0 bases from V and 1 base from J, with 19 bases between. The CDR3 loop reads CASSYSTGEGVGSNQPQHF. The CDR3 DNA sequence: TGTGCCAGCAGTTACTCGACAGGCGAAGGGGTCGGAAGCAATCAGCCCCAGCATTTT.

Note on this clonotype: At one of its ends the junction is not consistent with the germline gene, which may arise from a read error. V and J are TRBV7-8 and TRBJ2-2; 9 bases agree with TRBD2. Germline V CDR1 and CDR2: SGHVS, FQNEAQ. This CDR3 contains 18 residues. CDR3 loop: CASSLVPSSGGNTGALFF. The DNA for the CDR3 is TGTGCCAGCAGCTTAGTCCCGTCCAGCGGGGGGAACACCGGGGCGCTGTTTTTT.